Following are 25 T cell receptor beta chains from one sample sequenced in a study of shared clonotypes between healthy human individuals. Sequencing was performed with immunoSEQ multiplex PCR; in TCRdb, only in-frame clones are kept and a portion is missing. The profile covers about 1.5 million clones, with 95% to 99% appearing a single time and 0.4% to 0.45% taken by the ten largest. Sequencing was done on a sample of naive CD4+ T cells sorted from blood. Stated subset: CD45RA+ positively selected. Receptors were obtained from a man aged 25-40 years in good health.

The chain carries TRBV18 and TRBJ1-2; 9 bases are shared with TRBD1. This CDR3 has 15 amino acids. Germline CDR1 and CDR2: KGHSH and LQKENI. The J segment lost 1 base and the V segment lost 3 bases, leaving 3 bases of the junction unmatched. This CDR3 reads CASSPGQGSNYGYTF. The CDR3, as DNA: TGTGCCAGCTCACCCGGACAGGGGAGTAACTATGGCTACACCTTC. Complete variable domain (other parts from reference TRBV18 and TRBJ1-2): NAGVMQNPRHLVRRRGQEARLRCSPMKGHSHVYWYRQLPEEGLKFMVYLQKENIIDESGMPKERFSAEFPKEGPSILRIQQVVRGDSAAYFCASSPGQGSNYGYTFGSGTRLTVV.

The V gene is TRBV25-1, the J gene TRBJ2-3, with D possibly being TRBD1 (6 bases). The CDR3 loop spans 15 amino acids. CDR1 is MGHDK, CDR2 SYGVNS, per germline. V was trimmed by 8 bases and J by 2 bases, leaving 17 bases between them. The CDR3 sequence: CASAPNRAFTDTQYF. CDR3 DNA: TGTGCCAGCGCCCCCAACAGGGCTTTCACAGATACGCAGTATTTT.

The rearrangement uses TRBV10-3 and TRBJ2-2, with TRBD1 matching over 8 bases. V lost 6 bases, J lost 3 bases, and 6 bases stayed unmatched. Germline V gene data show CDR1 as ENHRY and CDR2 as SYGVKD. The CDR3 has 15 residues. The CDR3 DNA follows: TGTGCCATCAGCCTATCGACAGGGGACACCGGGGAGCTGTTTTTT. This codes for CAISLSTGDTGELFF.

The chain uses TRBV18 and TRBJ2-1, with unresolved D. Trimming stripped 2 bases from V and 9 bases from J, with 8 bases between. This CDR3 is 12 amino acids long. The germline CDR1 and CDR2 sequences are KGHSH and LQKENI. CDR3 bases: TGTGCCAGCTCACCATCTGTGAGTGAGCAGTTCTTC. The encoded protein is CASSPSVSEQFF.

The J gene is TRBJ1-1, the V gene TRBV6-1; 9 bases are a match to TRBD1. This CDR3 region has 16 residues. The germline gives CDR1 MNHNS, CDR2 SASEGT. With 3 bases clipped from V and 3 bases from J, the junction kept 8 bases outside the gene matches. The CDR3 is CASSDTRQGGYTEAFF. The CDR3 coding sequence is TGTGCCAGCAGTGATACTAGACAGGGGGGGTACACTGAAGCTTTCTTT.

The chain uses TRBV30 and TRBJ2-2; tentatively, D is TRBD2 (6 bases). The CDR3 is 17 amino acids. V was cut by 0 bases and J by 0 bases, with 14 bases left in between. CDR1 and CDR2 from the germline V gene are GTSNPN and SVGIG (reference sequence). The CDR3 reads CAWSVFGSRANTGELFF. The CDR3 DNA follows: TGTGCCTGGAGTGTATTCGGGAGCCGGGCGAACACCGGGGAGCTGTTTTTT.

Notes on this clone: Other nucleotide sequences in the sample specify the same CDR3. The chain combines TRBV18 with TRBJ2-5; D might be TRBD1 (5 bases). With 1 base removed from V and 2 bases from J, the gap between germline ends came to 8 bases. This CDR3 comprises 14 residues. Looked up from germline, CDR1 is KGHSH and CDR2 is LQKENI. For the CDR3, the DNA is TGTGCCAGCTCACCACGTCAGGGTCAAGAGACCCAGTACTTC. It yields the protein CASSPRQGQETQYF.

The chain carries TRBV5-1 and TRBJ2-5, with 11 bases aligning to TRBD2. Germline CDR1 and CDR2: SGHRS and YFSETQ. The CDR3 loop spans 15 amino acids. V was clipped by 4 bases and J by 5 bases; unmatched bases: 7. CDR3 sequence: CASSGGTSGGETQYF. DNA for the CDR3: TGCGCCAGCAGCGGGGGGACTAGCGGAGGGGAGACCCAGTACTTC.

V is TRBV18 and J is TRBJ1-4, with a tentative D call TRBD1 (5 bases). Trimming stripped 6 bases from V and 0 bases from J, with 17 bases between. The CDR3 is 17 residues long. Germline V gene sequence: CDR1 KGHSH, CDR2 LQKENI. The DNA for the CDR3 is TGTGCCAGCTCCCGGGGGACCAATCTTGCAACTAATGAAAAACTGTTTTTT. Its translation: CASSRGTNLATNEKLFF.

V gene TRBV20-1 combines with J gene TRBJ2-1, with unresolved D. CDR1 and CDR2 from the germline V gene are DFQATT and SNEGSKA (reference sequence). This CDR3 comprises 11 residues. The germline V and J ends were trimmed by 5 bases and 3 bases, with 5 bases remaining between them. CDR3 in amino acids: CSAGDYNEQFF. The CDR3 coding sequence is TGCAGTGCTGGGGACTACAATGAGCAGTTCTTC.

The chain links TRBV18 to TRBJ2-1, with 7 nucleotides matching TRBD2. The CDR3 is made up of 17 amino acids. CDR1 is KGHSH, CDR2 LQKENI, per germline. The V segment lost 0 bases and the J segment 5 bases; nucleotides outside the gene matches: 10. The CDR3 DNA follows: TGTGCCAGCTCACCACCGGTGGGGACTACGGACGACAATGAGCAGTTCTTC. Residues: CASSPPVGTTDDNEQFF.

The gene calls are TRBV5-4 and TRBJ1-2, with D tentatively TRBD1 (6 bases). V dropped 4 bases and J dropped 6 bases, with 13 bases sitting between them. Germline V gives CDR1 SGHNT, CDR2 YYREEE (reference sequence). CDR3 length equals 13 residues. Written as DNA, the CDR3 is TGTGCCAGCAGCCCTCGGGACATTGATGGCTACACCTTC. This codes for CASSPRDIDGYTF.

V is TRBV6-5 and J is TRBJ2-7; 7 nucleotides line up with TRBD1. Germline V lookup: CDR1 MNHEY, CDR2 SVGAGI. The CDR3 sequence is 14 residues long. V was pared by 4 bases and J by 3 bases, with 6 bases of the junction left unmatched. The chain's CDR3 is CASSFGRQGYEQYF. CDR3 in DNA: TGTGCCAGCAGTTTTGGACGACAGGGCTACGAGCAGTACTTC.

This clone has a single count. V usage is TRBV29-1 and J usage is TRBJ2-1; tentatively, D is TRBD2 (6 bases). CDR1 is SQVTM and CDR2 is ANQGSEA in the germline V gene. This CDR3 contains 13 residues. Trimming shortened V by 5 bases and J by 9 bases, and 17 bases separated the two germline ends. CDR3 nucleotides: TGCAGCGTTAGGGGACTCCTCTTGTCTGAGCAGTTCTTC. Translating gives CSVRGLLLSEQFF.

V gene TRBV9 combines with J gene TRBJ2-2, with D perhaps assigned TRBD1 or TRBD2 (5 bases each). Deletions cut 4 bases from V and 6 bases from J, with 19 bases between. This CDR3 has 16 amino acids. CDR1 is SGDLS and CDR2 is YYNGEE in the germline V gene. In DNA form, the CDR3 reads TGTGCCAGCAGCCCCAGAGGGGATGGTCCGTCCGGGGAGCTGTTTTTT. Translated: CASSPRGDGPSGELFF.

This chain joins TRBV7-8 and TRBJ1-4; 9 nucleotides agree with TRBD1. The CDR3 covers 15 residues. V shed 5 bases, J shed 7 bases, and the junction held 8 bases outside the gene matches. Germline CDR1 and CDR2: SGHVS and FQNEAQ. The CDR3 region is CASSPGQGLVEKLFF. CDR3 nucleotide sequence: TGTGCCAGCAGCCCAGGACAGGGGCTGGTTGAAAAACTGTTTTTT.

The V and J genes are TRBV7-9 and TRBJ2-2; TRBD2 aligns across 9 bases. The CDR3 has 17 residues. CDR1 and CDR2 (germline): SEHNR, FQNEAQ (reference sequence). J was trimmed by 3 bases and V by 5 bases; bases with no gene match: 10. CDR3: CASSPPWGLADTGELFF. The CDR3 nucleotides read TGTGCCAGCAGCCCCCCCTGGGGACTAGCAGACACCGGGGAGCTGTTTTTT.

This clone was seen only once. The chain couples TRBV19 to TRBJ2-7, with 14 bases matching TRBD2. The V and J ends lost 3 bases and 5 bases, in that order; junction bases with no gene match: 6. This CDR3 comprises 16 residues. Germline CDR1 LNHDA, CDR2 SQIVND (reference sequence). CDR3 loop: CASSIRGLAGGDEQYF. DNA for the CDR3: TGTGCCAGTAGTATTCGAGGACTAGCGGGAGGAGACGAGCAGTACTTC.

The V call is TRBV7-2, the J call TRBJ2-7; D is possibly TRBD1 (6 bases). Trimming took off 2 bases at V and 2 bases at J, with 13 bases between the two ends. CDR1 and CDR2 (germline): SGHTA, FQGNSA. There are 15 residues in the CDR3. DNA of the CDR3: TGTGCCAGCAGCTTACAGTTAGGGGGTCCCTACGAGCAGTACTTC. It encodes CASSLQLGGPYEQYF.

The chain recombines TRBV19 with TRBJ2-7; D remains ambiguous. The V end lost 3 bases, the J end lost 7 bases, and 13 bases lay between the germline ends. The V gene's germline CDR1 is LNHDA and CDR2 SQIVND (reference sequence). This CDR3 is built from 13 residues. The CDR3 sequence is CASSIETLGEQYF. CDR3 bases: TGTGCCAGTAGTATCGAGACATTGGGTGAGCAGTACTTC.

The rearrangement joins TRBV19 to TRBJ2-3; D remains ambiguous. CDR3 length: 13 amino acids. V was cut by 9 bases and J by 2 bases, with 12 bases left in between. From germline, CDR1 is LNHDA and CDR2 SQIVND (reference sequence). As DNA, the CDR3 is TGTGCCAGCCAAGGGCAGGCCACAGATACGCAGTATTTT. Its translation: CASQGQATDTQYF.

The rearrangement uses TRBV7-9 and TRBJ1-5; D ambiguous. The germline V and J ends were trimmed by 4 bases and 5 bases, with 9 bases remaining between them. Per the germline V gene, CDR1 is SEHNR and CDR2 is FQNEAQ (reference sequence). This CDR3 comprises 13 residues. CDR3 residues: CASSSRTDQPQHF. The DNA for the CDR3 is TGTGCCAGCAGCTCTAGGACCGATCAGCCCCAGCATTTT.

The rearrangement uses TRBV10-3 and TRBJ2-5, with 9 nucleotides matching TRBD1. Germline CDR1 reads ENHRY; CDR2 reads SYGVKD. The V segment lost 6 bases and the J segment 11 bases; nucleotides outside the gene matches: 13. This CDR3 comprises 14 residues. CDR3 sequence reads: CAISTTGTGKEQYF. In DNA form, the CDR3 reads TGTGCCATCAGCACGACCGGGACAGGGAAAGAGCAGTACTTC.

This rearrangement joins TRBV2 to TRBJ2-7; 10 bases fit TRBD2. This CDR3 spans 14 amino acids. V dropped 8 bases and J dropped 7; count of bases not matched to a gene: 11. Per the germline V gene, CDR1 is SNHLY and CDR2 is FYNNEI. The CDR3 loop is CASVPGLAFGEQYF. CDR3 DNA sequence: TGTGCCAGCGTCCCGGGACTAGCGTTCGGTGAGCAGTACTTC.

The count of this clone is one. The chain recombines TRBV28 with TRBJ1-4; TRBD1 matches at 10 bases. The ends lost 9 bases at V and 8 bases at J; junction bases unmatched: 9. Germline V gene sequence: CDR1 MDHEN, CDR2 SYDVKM. This CDR3 is built from 14 residues. The CDR3 DNA is TGTGCCAGTTTGACAGGGGGCGCGGGGGAAAAACTGTTTTTT. Protein: CASLTGGAGEKLFF.